Shown below are 28 T cell receptor beta chains from a single sample sequenced in a study of blood T cell repertoires in COVID-19. Profiled with immunoSEQ multiplex PCR; TCRdb holds only in-frame clones, not every one. There are over 250,000 clones in the sample; approximately 87% occur only once, and 5.3% lies in the top ten. The material sequenced was PBMCs or T cells enriched from blood (not recorded which). Receptor source: a woman aged 25 to 45 who had recovered from COVID-19.

J is TRBJ1-3 and V is TRBV23-1, with D possibly TRBD1 on 5 matching bases. TRBV23-1 is an open reading frame whose function is uncertain. This CDR3 contains 18 residues. Trimming cost V 7 bases and J 4 bases, with 26 bases left between them. The CDR3 loop reads CASIPGGRGVFPGNTIYF. In DNA, the CDR3 is TGCGCCAGCATCCCCGGTGGGCGGGGGGTATTCCCCGGAAACACCATATATTTT.

J is TRBJ1-2 and V is TRBV19; TRBD1 aligns across 8 bases. The CDR3 covers 18 residues. Looked up from germline, CDR1 is LNHDA and CDR2 is SQIVND (reference sequence). J was trimmed by 8 bases and V by 0 bases; bases with no gene match: 17. In nucleotides, the CDR3 is TGTGCCAGTAGTATAGATCTATGGGAGGACAGGGACGGTTACGGCTACACCTTC. It yields the protein CASSIDLWEDRDGYGYTF.

The chain uses TRBV5-4 and TRBJ1-4, with D unclear. V dropped 4 bases and J dropped 0 bases, with 10 bases sitting between them. Germline CDR1 reads SGHNT; CDR2 reads YYREEE (reference sequence). This CDR3 has 15 residues. CDR3 protein: CASSPTTATNEKLFF. DNA for the CDR3: TGTGCCAGCAGCCCCACGACTGCAACTAATGAAAAACTGTTTTTT.

The chain links TRBV3-1 (or the pseudogene TRBV3-2) to TRBJ1-5, with 10 bases fitting TRBD1. The length of the CDR3 is 20 residues. Germline values: CDR1 LGHDT, CDR2 YNNKEL (reference sequence). With 7 bases clipped from V and 0 bases from J, the junction kept 18 bases outside the gene matches. CDR3 sequence (DNA): TGTGCCAGCACCGAGGGTAGACGGGACAGGGGTTTGTCTAGCAATCAGCCCCAGCATTTT. This gives the protein CASTEGRRDRGLSSNQPQHF.

The chain recombines TRBV5-1 with TRBJ2-3; TRBD2 matches at 11 bases. The junction had 7 bases not matched to a gene; V was cut back by 3 bases and J by 4 bases. The CDR3 is 16 residues long. Per the germline V gene, CDR1 is SGHRS and CDR2 is YFSETQ. DNA for the CDR3: TGCGCCAGCAGCTCGACTAGCGGGGCCTCGGCAGATACGCAGTATTTT. Protein: CASSSTSGASADTQYF.

The chain recombines TRBV6-2 or TRBV6-3 with TRBJ2-7; possible D gene TRBD2, 7 bases. Germline V gene lookup returns CDR1 MNHEY and CDR2 SVGEGT. The CDR3 sequence is 15 residues long. V was clipped by 5 bases and J by 1 base, with 15 bases between them. The chain's CDR3 is CASSTLGGPSYEQYF. CDR3 bases: TGTGCCAGCAGTACTCTCGGGGGGCCTTCCTACGAGCAGTACTTC.

The CDR3 is CASRLPGQGIQYF. In nucleotides, the CDR3 is TGTGCCAGCAGACTCCCGGGACAGGGAATTCAGTACTTC. The chain links TRBV28 to TRBJ2-4; TRBD1 agrees at 9 bases. Germline V gene lookup returns CDR1 MDHEN and CDR2 SYDVKM. V trimming: 6 bases; J trimming: 10 bases; junction bases outside the gene matches: 7. The CDR3 runs to 13 residues.

The rearrangement uses TRBV5-1 and TRBJ2-1, with 15 bases that match TRBD2. Trimming cost V 2 bases and J 5 bases; bases outside gene matches: 5. The germline V gene has CDR1 SGHRS and CDR2 YFSETQ. CDR3 size: 17 residues. The chain's CDR3 is CASSFGLAGGLDNEQFF. The CDR3 nucleotides are TGCGCCAGCAGCTTCGGACTAGCGGGGGGGTTGGACAATGAGCAGTTCTTC. The variable domain in full, completed from reference TRBV5-1 and TRBJ2-1, reads KAGVTQTPRYLIKTRGQQVTLSCSPISGHRSVSWYQQTPGQGLQFLFEYFSETQRNKGNFPGRFSGRQFSNSRSEMNVSTLELGDSALYLCASSFGLAGGLDNEQFFGPGTRLTVL.

This clone was observed a single time. The chain links TRBV5-1 to TRBJ1-2; TRBD1 matches at 9 bases. The CDR3 runs 17 residues. Germline loops: CDR1 SGHRS, CDR2 YFSETQ. V lost 3 bases to trimming and J lost 0 bases; unmatched junction nucleotides: 9. The CDR3 sequence: CASSYRDRVIPNYGYTF. CDR3 sequence (DNA): TGCGCCAGCAGCTACCGGGACAGGGTTATTCCTAACTATGGCTACACCTTC.

This sequence joins TRBV29-1 and TRBJ2-3, with a possible D match to TRBD1 (6 bases). CDR1 is SQVTM, CDR2 ANQGSEA, per germline. The CDR3 loop spans 14 amino acids. Trimming cost V 4 bases and J 6 bases, with 17 bases left between them. The CDR3 sequence: CSVGRQGMGDTQYF. CDR3 nucleotides: TGCAGCGTTGGTCGTCAGGGGATGGGGGATACGCAGTATTTT.

The chain combines TRBV10-3 with TRBJ1-6, with 7 bases identical to TRBD1. Trimming at V came to 7 bases and at J to 7 bases, leaving 10 bases not matched to a gene. The CDR3 covers 15 residues. The germline CDR1 and CDR2 sequences are ENHRY and SYGVKD. CDR3 nucleotides: TGTGCCATCAAGGAAGACAGGGTAGAAAATTCACCCCTCCACTTT. This codes for CAIKEDRVENSPLHF.

The chain carries TRBV5-1 and TRBJ1-2; D gene unclear. Trimming took off 0 bases at V and 9 bases at J, with 9 bases between the two ends. CDR3 length: 12 residues. From germline, CDR1 is SGHRS and CDR2 YFSETQ. The CDR3 nucleotides read TGCGCCAGCAGCTTGGAAGCTGCCAGCTACACCTTC. Protein sequence: CASSLEAASYTF. Using reference TRBV5-1 and TRBJ1-2 for the parts outside the CDR3, the full variable domain is KAGVTQTPRYLIKTRGQQVTLSCSPISGHRSVSWYQQTPGQGLQFLFEYFSETQRNKGNFPGRFSGRQFSNSRSEMNVSTLELGDSALYLCASSLEAASYTFGSGTRLTVV.

J is TRBJ2-7 and V is TRBV13, with TRBD1 as a possible D gene (5 bases). The CDR3 is 13 amino acids. Deletions cut 3 bases from V and 0 bases from J, with 6 bases between. Germline CDR1 reads PRHDT; CDR2 reads FYEKMQ (reference sequence). As DNA, the CDR3 is TGTGCCAGCAGCTTTAGGGGCTCCTACGAGCAGTACTTC. Protein: CASSFRGSYEQYF.

The gene calls are TRBV6-5 and TRBJ2-2; D remains ambiguous. Germline-derived CDR1 and CDR2 are MNHEY and SVGAGI. V lost 6 bases and J lost 4, with 9 bases in between. The CDR3 extends over 13 amino acids. The CDR3 DNA follows: TGTGCCAGCAGGAACAGTGGCACCGGGGAGCTGTTTTTT. It codes for CASRNSGTGELFF.

Remarks on this clone: Distinct nucleotide sequences in the sample also encode this CDR3. This chain uses TRBV4-1 with TRBJ2-7; TRBD2 is a possible D gene (5 bases). V lost 1 base to trimming and J lost 0 bases, with 10 bases between them. The CDR3 is 15 amino acids. Germline lookup yields CDR1 MGHRA and CDR2 YSYEKL. As DNA, the CDR3 is TGCGCCAGCAGCCAAGCACGAGGGAGCTCCTACGAGCAGTACTTC. Encoded protein: CASSQARGSSYEQYF.

The chain recombines TRBV18 with TRBJ2-1; D is unclear. The germline V gene has CDR1 KGHSH and CDR2 LQKENI. The germline V and J ends were trimmed by 0 bases and 0 bases, with 6 bases remaining between them. This CDR3 contains 15 residues. Written as DNA, the CDR3 is TGTGCCAGCTCACCACCCACACGCTCCTACAATGAGCAGTTCTTC. Protein sequence: CASSPPTRSYNEQFF.

The genes are TRBV7-8 and TRBJ1-1; perhaps TRBD1 as D (6 bases). Trimming pared 4 bases from V and 1 base from J, leaving 13 bases between. CDR1 is SGHVS and CDR2 is FQNEAQ in the germline V gene. This CDR3 contains 15 residues. CDR3 amino acids: CASSWEGVRNTEAFF. DNA for the CDR3: TGTGCCAGCAGCTGGGAGGGGGTAAGGAACACTGAAGCTTTCTTT. Looking up the rest from reference TRBV7-8 and TRBJ1-1 gives the full variable domain: GAGVSQSPRYKVAKRGQDVALRCDPISGHVSLFWYQQALGQGPEFLTYFQNEAQLDKSGLPSDRFFAERPEGSVSTLKIQRTQQEDSAVYLCASSWEGVRNTEAFFGQGTRLTVV.

The rearrangement links TRBV7-9 to TRBJ2-7; D possibly corresponds to TRBD1 (6 bases). Germline values: CDR1 SEHNR, CDR2 FQNEAQ (reference sequence). The CDR3 is 13 residues long. V lost 4 bases and J lost 7, with 14 bases in between. The CDR3 here is CASSYLGQGEQYF. The DNA of the CDR3 is TGTGCCAGCAGCTATTTGGGTCAGGGGGAGCAGTACTTC.

The CDR3 bases are TGTGCCAGCAGCCAAGTTGTTTCGGGGGGCGGGGAGACCCAGTACTTC. This sequence encodes CASSQVVSGGGETQYF. This chain joins TRBV4-2 and TRBJ2-5; D might be TRBD2 (7 bases). The CDR3 spans 16 residues. The germline V and J ends were trimmed by 1 base and 5 bases, with 17 bases remaining between them. Germline values: CDR1 LGHNA, CDR2 YNFKEQ.

This clone was found once. The chain links TRBV4-3 to TRBJ1-4; maybe TRBD1 (5 bases). Germline CDR1 and CDR2: LGHNA and YSLEER. The V and J ends lost 0 bases and 8 bases respectively, with 16 bases between them. This CDR3 has 16 amino acids. CDR3 DNA: TGCGCCAGCAGCCAAGATAGCCAGGGTGGAGGGGAAAAACTGTTTTTT. Protein product: CASSQDSQGGGEKLFF.

The chain links TRBV18 to TRBJ1-2, with 7 bases identical to TRBD1. Germline trimming cut 3 bases from V and 6 bases from J; bases unmatched to any gene: 7. CDR3 length: 14 amino acids. Germline V CDR1 and CDR2: KGHSH, LQKENI. The CDR3 is CASSPLQGVDGYTF. In DNA form, the CDR3 reads TGTGCCAGCTCACCCCTCCAGGGGGTGGATGGCTACACCTTC. The full variable domain, its missing parts supplied by reference TRBV18 and TRBJ1-2, is NAGVMQNPRHLVRRRGQEARLRCSPMKGHSHVYWYRQLPEEGLKFMVYLQKENIIDESGMPKERFSAEFPKEGPSILRIQQVVRGDSAAYFCASSPLQGVDGYTFGSGTRLTVV.

The rearrangement joins TRBV27 to TRBJ2-7; possibly TRBD2 for D (5 bases). V was shortened by 0 bases and J by 6 bases, with 9 bases between the two germline ends. This CDR3 is built from 13 residues. CDR1 is MNHEY, CDR2 SMNVEV, per germline (reference sequence). The CDR3 reads CASSLSKDFEQYF. The CDR3 DNA sequence: TGTGCCAGCAGTTTATCGAAGGACTTCGAGCAGTACTTC.

This clone was observed once. The rearrangement uses TRBV18 and TRBJ1-2; D call uncertain. This CDR3 is 16 amino acids long. The ends were cut back, 3 bases at V and 0 bases at J, with 14 bases in the middle. In germline, CDR1 is KGHSH, CDR2 LQKENI. CDR3 in DNA: TGTGCCAGCTCACCGTTGCAGGCGATCACTAACTATGGCTACACCTTC. Its translation is CASSPLQAITNYGYTF.

V usage is TRBV4-3 and J usage is TRBJ1-1, with D unclear. The V end lost 4 bases, the J end lost 2 bases, and 11 bases lay between the germline ends. The germline V gene encodes CDR1 LGHNA and CDR2 YSLEER. This CDR3 has 14 residues. In DNA form, the CDR3 reads TGCGCCAGCAGCCTTCGTACAGTTAACACTGAAGCTTTCTTT. Protein sequence: CASSLRTVNTEAFF.

V gene TRBV5-4 combines with J gene TRBJ2-5, with D possibly being TRBD2 (6 bases). CDR1 SGHNT and CDR2 YYREEE come from the germline V gene (reference sequence). V lost 1 base and J lost 5, with 12 bases in between. The CDR3 extends over 14 amino acids. CDR3: CASSLTSPDETQYF. The CDR3 DNA follows: TGTGCCAGCAGCTTGACTAGCCCCGATGAGACCCAGTACTTC.

This chain uses TRBV7-9 with TRBJ2-3; possibly TRBD2 for D (5 bases). There are 12 residues in the CDR3. CDR1 and CDR2 (germline): SEHNR, FQNEAQ (reference sequence). Between the trimmed V and J ends, which lost 4 bases and 6 bases, there was a span of 8 bases. CDR3 protein: CASSSRGDTQYF. As DNA, the CDR3 is TGTGCCAGCAGCTCCCGAGGGGATACGCAGTATTTT. The full variable domain, with the rest looked up from reference TRBV7-9 and TRBJ2-3, is DTGVSQNPRHKITKRGQNVTFRCDPISEHNRLYWYRQTLGQGPEFLTYFQNEAQLEKSRLLSDRFSAERPKGSFSTLEIQRTEQGDSAMYLCASSSRGDTQYFGPGTRLTVL.

The chain joins TRBV5-1 to TRBJ1-1; 7 bases align to TRBD1. The CDR3 sequence is 15 residues long. Germline V gene sequence: CDR1 SGHRS, CDR2 YFSETQ. V lost 0 bases and J lost 6; bases outside the gene matches: 8. CDR3 coding DNA: TGCGCCAGCAGCTTGGGGTTGGACAGGTTCTCTGAAGCTTTCTTT. It translates to CASSLGLDRFSEAFF.

Only one count was recorded for this clone. This chain links TRBV5-1 with TRBJ2-2; 7 nucleotides line up with TRBD1. This CDR3 spans 17 amino acids. The junction had 14 bases not matched to a gene; V was cut back by 4 bases and J by 5 bases. The germline V gene has CDR1 SGHRS and CDR2 YFSETQ. This CDR3 is CASSPPGEGGATGELFF. The DNA of the CDR3 is TGCGCCAGCAGCCCCCCGGGTGAAGGGGGCGCAACCGGGGAGCTGTTTTTT.